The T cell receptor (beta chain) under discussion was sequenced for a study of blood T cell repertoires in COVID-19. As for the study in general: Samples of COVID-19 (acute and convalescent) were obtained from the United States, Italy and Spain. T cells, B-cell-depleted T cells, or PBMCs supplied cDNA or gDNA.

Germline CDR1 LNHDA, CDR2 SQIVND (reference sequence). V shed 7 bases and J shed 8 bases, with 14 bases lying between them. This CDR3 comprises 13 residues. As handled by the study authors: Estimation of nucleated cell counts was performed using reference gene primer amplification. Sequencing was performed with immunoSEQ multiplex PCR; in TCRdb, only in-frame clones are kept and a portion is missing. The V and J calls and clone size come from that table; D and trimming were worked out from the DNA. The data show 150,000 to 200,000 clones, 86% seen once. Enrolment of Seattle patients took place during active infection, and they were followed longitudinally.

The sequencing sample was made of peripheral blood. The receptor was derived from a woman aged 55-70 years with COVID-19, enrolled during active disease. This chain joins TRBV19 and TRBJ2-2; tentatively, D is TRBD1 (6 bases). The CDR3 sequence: CASTPGAPGELFF. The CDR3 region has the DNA TGTGCCAGTACTCCAGGGGCCCCAGGGGAGCTGTTTTTT.